One sample yielded the 2 T cell receptor beta chains listed below, sequenced in a study of spatial heterogeneity in lung cancer. Study-level results: Tumor mutation counts were tracked by expanded intratumoral alpha and beta TCR counts.

In TCRdb, the 5' RACE reads were re-called with MiXCR into one record per CDR3 protein. The sample has 9,000 to 10,000 distinct CDR3 sequences, over 2.5% seen once. Antigens of these TCRs are unknown. Time point defined: sample taken at primary tumor resection. The source material was lung tumor tissue, sampled at surgery. The receptors here all came from a male donor with early-stage non-small cell lung cancer.

This clonotype was counted ten times or more. CDR3 coding DNA: TGTGCCAGCAGCTTGTTCCAGGGTCTAGCGTATGAGCAGTTCTTC. It encodes CASSLFQGLAYEQFF. V gene TRBV11-2 combines with J gene TRBJ2-1; a possible D gene is TRBD2 (6 bases). In germline, CDR1 is SGHAT, CDR2 FQNNGV. The length of the CDR3 is 15 residues. V was clipped by 3 bases and J by 8 bases, with 17 bases between them.

This clonotype was counted at least ten times. The V gene is TRBV11-3, the J gene TRBJ1-2; a weak D match, TRBD1 (6 bases). Trimming shortened V by 0 bases and J by 3 bases, and 14 bases separated the two germline ends. Germline V gene lookup returns CDR1 SGHNT and CDR2 YENEEA. This CDR3 has 16 amino acids. The CDR3 loop reads CASSLDQGKVDYGYTF. The CDR3 coding sequence is TGTGCCAGCAGCTTAGATCAGGGGAAGGTCGACTATGGCTACACCTTC.